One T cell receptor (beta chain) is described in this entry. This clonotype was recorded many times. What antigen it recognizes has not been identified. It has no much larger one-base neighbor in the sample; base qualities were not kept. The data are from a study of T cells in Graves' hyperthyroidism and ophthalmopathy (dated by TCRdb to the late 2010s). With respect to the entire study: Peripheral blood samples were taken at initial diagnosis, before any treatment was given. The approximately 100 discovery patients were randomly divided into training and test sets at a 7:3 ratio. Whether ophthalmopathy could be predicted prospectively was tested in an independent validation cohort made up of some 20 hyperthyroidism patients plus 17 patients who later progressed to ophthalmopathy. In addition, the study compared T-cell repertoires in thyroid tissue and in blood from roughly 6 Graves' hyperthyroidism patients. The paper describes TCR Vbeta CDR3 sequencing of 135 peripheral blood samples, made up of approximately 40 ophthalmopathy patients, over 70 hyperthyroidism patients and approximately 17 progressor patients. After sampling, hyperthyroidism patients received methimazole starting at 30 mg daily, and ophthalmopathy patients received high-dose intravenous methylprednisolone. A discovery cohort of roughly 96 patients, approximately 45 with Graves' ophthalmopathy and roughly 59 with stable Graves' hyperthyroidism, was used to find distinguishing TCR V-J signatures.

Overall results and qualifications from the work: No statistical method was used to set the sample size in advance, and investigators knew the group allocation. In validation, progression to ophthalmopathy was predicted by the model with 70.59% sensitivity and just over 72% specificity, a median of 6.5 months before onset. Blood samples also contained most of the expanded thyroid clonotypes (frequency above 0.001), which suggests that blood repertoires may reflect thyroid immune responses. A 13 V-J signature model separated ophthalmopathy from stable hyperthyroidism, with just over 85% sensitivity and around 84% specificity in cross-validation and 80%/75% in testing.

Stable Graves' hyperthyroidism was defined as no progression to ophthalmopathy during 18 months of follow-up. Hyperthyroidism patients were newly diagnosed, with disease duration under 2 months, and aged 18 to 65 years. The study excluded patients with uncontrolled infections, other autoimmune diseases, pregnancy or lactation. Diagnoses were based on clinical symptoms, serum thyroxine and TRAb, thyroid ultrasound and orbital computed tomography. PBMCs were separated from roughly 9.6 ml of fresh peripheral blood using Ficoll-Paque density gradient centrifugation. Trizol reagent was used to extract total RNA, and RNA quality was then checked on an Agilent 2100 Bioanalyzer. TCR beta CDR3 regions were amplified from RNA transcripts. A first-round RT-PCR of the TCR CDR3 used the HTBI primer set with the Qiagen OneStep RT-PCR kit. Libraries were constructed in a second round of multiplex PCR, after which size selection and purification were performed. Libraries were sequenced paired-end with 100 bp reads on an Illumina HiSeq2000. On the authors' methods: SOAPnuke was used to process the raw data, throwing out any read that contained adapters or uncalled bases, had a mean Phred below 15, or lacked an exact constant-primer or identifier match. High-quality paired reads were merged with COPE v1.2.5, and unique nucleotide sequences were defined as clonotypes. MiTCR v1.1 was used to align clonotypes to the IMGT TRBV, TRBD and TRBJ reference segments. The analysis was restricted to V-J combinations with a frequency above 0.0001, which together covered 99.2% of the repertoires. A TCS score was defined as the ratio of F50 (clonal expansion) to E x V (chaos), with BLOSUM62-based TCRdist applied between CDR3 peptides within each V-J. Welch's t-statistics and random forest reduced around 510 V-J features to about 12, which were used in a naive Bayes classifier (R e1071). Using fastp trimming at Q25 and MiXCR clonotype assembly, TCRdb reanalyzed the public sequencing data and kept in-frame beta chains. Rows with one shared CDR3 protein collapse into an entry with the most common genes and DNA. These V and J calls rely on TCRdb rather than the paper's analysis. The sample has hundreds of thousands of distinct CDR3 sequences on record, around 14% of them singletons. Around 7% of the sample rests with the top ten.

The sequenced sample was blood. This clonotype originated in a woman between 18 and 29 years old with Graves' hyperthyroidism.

The CDR3 here reads CASSNGLNSPLHF. The DNA is as follows: TGCGCCAGCAGCAACGGACTCAATTCACCCCTCCACTTT. The sequence joins TRBV5-1 to TRBJ1-6, with the D segment identity uncertain. V loses 4 bases of germline sequence and J loses 7 bases, and the interval between the two ends is 9 bases. The CDR3 starts with the cysteine, ends with the phenylalanine, and has 13 residues. Solely the CDR3 DNA is kept, with 39 bases framed from the first base. The germline V gene provides CDR1 SGHRS and CDR2 YFSETQ. With all but the CDR3 taken from the reference TRBV5-1 and TRBJ1-6 genes, the full variable domain is: KAGVTQTPRYLIKTRGQQVTLSCSPISGHRSVSWYQQTPGQGLQFLFEYFSETQRNKGNFPGRFSGRQFSNSRSEMNVSTLELGDSALYLCASSNGLNSPLHFGNGTRLTVT.